This T cell receptor (beta chain) is from a study of cytomegalovirus exposure and HLA in healthy donors. PCR was performed using 60 Vbeta and 13 Jbeta primers. Profiled with immunoSEQ multiplex PCR; TCRdb holds only in-frame clones, not every one. This table has fewer than 150,000 clones, roughly 70% appearing once. Germline CDR1 reads SEHNR; CDR2 reads FQNEAQ (reference sequence). V lost 1 base and J 4 bases, leaving 11 bases between the germline ends. The CDR3 contains 14 residues. What was sequenced was PBMCs. The source is a man aged 18 to 29 in good health and CMV-seropositive. The rearrangement joins TRBV7-9 to TRBJ2-7, with D possibly TRBD1 on 6 matching bases. The chain's CDR3 is CASSLVGGRYEQYF. CDR3 nucleotides: TGTGCCAGCAGCTTAGTTGGGGGCCGGTACGAGCAGTACTTC.